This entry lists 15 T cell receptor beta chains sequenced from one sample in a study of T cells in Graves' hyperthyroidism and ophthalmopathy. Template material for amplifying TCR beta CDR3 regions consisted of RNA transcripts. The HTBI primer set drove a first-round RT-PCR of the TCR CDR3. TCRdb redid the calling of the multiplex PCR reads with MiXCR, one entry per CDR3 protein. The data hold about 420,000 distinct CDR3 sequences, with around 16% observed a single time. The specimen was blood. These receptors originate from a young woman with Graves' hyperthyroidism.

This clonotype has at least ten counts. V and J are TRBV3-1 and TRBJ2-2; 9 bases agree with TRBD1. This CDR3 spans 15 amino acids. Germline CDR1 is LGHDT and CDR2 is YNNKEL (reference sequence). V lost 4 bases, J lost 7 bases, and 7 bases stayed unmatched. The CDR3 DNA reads TGTGCCAGCAGCCCGAGACAGGGGGAGTACGGGGAGCTGTTTTTT. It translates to CASSPRQGEYGELFF.

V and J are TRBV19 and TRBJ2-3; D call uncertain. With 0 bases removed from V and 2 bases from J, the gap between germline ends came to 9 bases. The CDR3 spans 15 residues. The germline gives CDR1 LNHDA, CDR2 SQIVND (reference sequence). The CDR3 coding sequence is TGTGCCAGTAGTATAGATCGGACGTTCACAGATACGCAGTATTTT. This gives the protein CASSIDRTFTDTQYF.

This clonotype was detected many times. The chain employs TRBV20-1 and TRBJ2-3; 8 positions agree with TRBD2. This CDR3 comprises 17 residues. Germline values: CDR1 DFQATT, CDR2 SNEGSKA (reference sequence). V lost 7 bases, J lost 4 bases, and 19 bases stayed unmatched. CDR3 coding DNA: TGCAGTGGGAAAACCTCGTCCGGGGGGGCGACGTCAGATACGCAGTATTTT. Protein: CSGKTSSGGATSDTQYF.

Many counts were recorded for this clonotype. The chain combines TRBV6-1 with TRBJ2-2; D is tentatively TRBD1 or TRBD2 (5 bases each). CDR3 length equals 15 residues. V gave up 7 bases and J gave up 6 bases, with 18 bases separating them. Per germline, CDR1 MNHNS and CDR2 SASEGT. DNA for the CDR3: TGTGCCAGCACCCGGGACCCCGCAGAGGCCGGGGAGCTGTTTTTT. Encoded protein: CASTRDPAEAGELFF.

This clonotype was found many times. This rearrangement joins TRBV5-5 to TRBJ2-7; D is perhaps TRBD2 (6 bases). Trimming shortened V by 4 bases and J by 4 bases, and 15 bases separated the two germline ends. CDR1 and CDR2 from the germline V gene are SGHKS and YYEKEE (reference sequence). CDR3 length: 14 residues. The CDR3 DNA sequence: TGTGCCAGCAGCCTCGGGGCGGGGTTTTACGAGCAGTACTTC. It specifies CASSLGAGFYEQYF.

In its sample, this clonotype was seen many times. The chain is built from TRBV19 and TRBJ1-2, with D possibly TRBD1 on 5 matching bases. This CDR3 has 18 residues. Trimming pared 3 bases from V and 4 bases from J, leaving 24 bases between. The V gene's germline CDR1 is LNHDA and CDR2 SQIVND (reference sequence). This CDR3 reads CASSILHGTAGNFYGYTF. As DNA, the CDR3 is TGTGCCAGTAGTATCCTCCACGGGACCGCCGGGAATTTCTATGGCTACACCTTC. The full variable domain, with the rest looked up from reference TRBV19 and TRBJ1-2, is DGGITQSPKYLFRKEGQNVTLSCEQNLNHDAMYWYRQDPGQGLRLIYYSQIVNDFQKGDIAEGYSVSREKKESFPLTVTSAQKNPTAFYLCASSILHGTAGNFYGYTFGSGTRLTVV.

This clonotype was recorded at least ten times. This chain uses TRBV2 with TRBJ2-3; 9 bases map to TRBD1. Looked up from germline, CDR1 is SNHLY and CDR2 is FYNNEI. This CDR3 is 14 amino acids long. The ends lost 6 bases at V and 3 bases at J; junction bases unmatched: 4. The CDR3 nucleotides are TGTGCCAGCAGGCCGGACAGGGGAACAGATACGCAGTATTTT. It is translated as CASRPDRGTDTQYF. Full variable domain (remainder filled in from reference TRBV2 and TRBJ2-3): EPEVTQTPSHQVTQMGQEVILRCVPISNHLYFYWYRQILGQKVEFLVSFYNNEISEKSEIFDDQFSVERPDGSNFTLKIRSTKLEDSAMYFCASRPDRGTDTQYFGPGTRLTVL.

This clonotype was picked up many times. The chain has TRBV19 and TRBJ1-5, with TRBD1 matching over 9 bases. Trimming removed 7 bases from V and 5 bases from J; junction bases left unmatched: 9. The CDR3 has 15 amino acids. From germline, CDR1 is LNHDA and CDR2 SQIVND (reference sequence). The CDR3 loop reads CASTTGQGMDQPQHF. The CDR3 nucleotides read TGTGCCAGTACCACGGGACAGGGAATGGATCAGCCCCAGCATTTT.

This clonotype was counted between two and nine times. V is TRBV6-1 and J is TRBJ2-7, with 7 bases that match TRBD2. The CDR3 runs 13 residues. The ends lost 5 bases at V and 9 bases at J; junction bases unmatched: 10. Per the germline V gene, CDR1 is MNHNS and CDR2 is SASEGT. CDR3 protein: CASSPGGRGGQYF. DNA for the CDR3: TGTGCCAGCAGTCCCGGGGGGAGGGGTGGGCAGTACTTC.

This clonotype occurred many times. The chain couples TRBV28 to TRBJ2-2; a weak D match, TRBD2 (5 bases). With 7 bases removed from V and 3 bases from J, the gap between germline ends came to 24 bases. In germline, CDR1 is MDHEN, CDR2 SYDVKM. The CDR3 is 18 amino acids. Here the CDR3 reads CASTTPPPGAGYTGELFF. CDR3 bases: TGTGCCAGCACCACCCCCCCTCCCGGCGCGGGTTACACCGGGGAGCTGTTTTTT.

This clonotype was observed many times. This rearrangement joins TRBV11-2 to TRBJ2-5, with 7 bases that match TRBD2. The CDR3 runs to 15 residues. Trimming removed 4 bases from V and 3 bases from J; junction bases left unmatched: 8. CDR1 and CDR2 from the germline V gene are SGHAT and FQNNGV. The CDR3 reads CASSSPGSGEETQYF. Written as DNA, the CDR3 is TGTGCCAGCAGCTCCCCCGGCAGCGGGGAAGAGACCCAGTACTTC. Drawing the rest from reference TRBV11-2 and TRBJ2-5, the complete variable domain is EAGVAQSPRYKIIEKRQSVAFWCNPISGHATLYWYQQILGQGPKLLIQFQNNGVVDDSQLPKDRFSAERLKGVDSTLKIQPAKLEDSAVYLCASSSPGSGEETQYFGPGTRLLVL.

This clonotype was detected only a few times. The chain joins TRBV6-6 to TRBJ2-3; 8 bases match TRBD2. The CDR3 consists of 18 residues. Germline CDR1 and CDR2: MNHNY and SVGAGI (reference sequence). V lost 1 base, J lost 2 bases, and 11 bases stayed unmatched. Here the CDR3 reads CASSYFDLLAGSTDTQYF. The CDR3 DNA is TGTGCCAGCAGTTACTTCGATCTGCTAGCGGGTTCCACAGATACGCAGTATTTT.

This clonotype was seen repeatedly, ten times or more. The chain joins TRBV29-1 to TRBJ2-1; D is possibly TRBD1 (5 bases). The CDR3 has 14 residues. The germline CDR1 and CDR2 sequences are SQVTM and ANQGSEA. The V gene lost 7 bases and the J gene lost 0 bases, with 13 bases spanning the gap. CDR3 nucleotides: TGCAGCGCTGGGGCTAGGGGCTCCTACAATGAGCAGTTCTTC. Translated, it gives CSAGARGSYNEQFF.

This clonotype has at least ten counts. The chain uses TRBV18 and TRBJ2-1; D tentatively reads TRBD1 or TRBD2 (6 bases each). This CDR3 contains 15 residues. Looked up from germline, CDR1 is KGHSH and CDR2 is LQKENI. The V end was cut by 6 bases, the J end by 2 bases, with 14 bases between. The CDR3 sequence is CASSRGTPTYNEQFF. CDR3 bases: TGTGCCAGCTCCCGCGGGACACCTACCTACAATGAGCAGTTCTTC.

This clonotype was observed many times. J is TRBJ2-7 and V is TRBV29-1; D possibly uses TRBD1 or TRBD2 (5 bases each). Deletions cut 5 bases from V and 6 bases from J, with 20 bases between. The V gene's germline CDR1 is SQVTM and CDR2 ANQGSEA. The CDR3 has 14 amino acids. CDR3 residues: CSVSRDGGRSEQYF. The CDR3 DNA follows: TGCAGCGTTAGCAGGGATGGGGGTAGGAGCGAGCAGTACTTC.